Shown below are 9 T cell receptor beta chains from a single sample sequenced in a study of control samples from healthy donors and cancer patients. TCRdb's copy holds only in-frame clones and misses some; the assay was immunoSEQ multiplex PCR. The sample consists of tens of thousands of clones, roughly 91% of them appearing once. Sequenced sample: PBMCs. The receptor source for this set is a man aged 50-60 years with lung cancer.

V and J are TRBV13 and TRBJ2-7; D is uncertain. V lost 2 bases, J lost 4 bases, and 12 bases lay in between. The germline gives CDR1 PRHDT, CDR2 FYEKMQ (reference sequence). This CDR3 spans 14 amino acids. The CDR3 loop is CASSLSARSYEQYF. CDR3 coding DNA: TGTGCCAGCAGCTTATCGGCTAGAAGTTACGAGCAGTACTTC.

The chain joins TRBV7-2 to TRBJ2-2, with D tentatively TRBD2 (5 bases). V gave up 0 bases and J gave up 7 bases, with 6 bases separating them. Per the germline V gene, CDR1 is SGHTA and CDR2 is FQGNSA. The CDR3 length is 13 residues. This chain's CDR3 is CASSLAEVGELFF. In nucleotides, the CDR3 is TGTGCCAGCAGCTTAGCGGAGGTCGGGGAGCTGTTTTTT.

The chain joins TRBV18 to TRBJ1-1, with TRBD1 as a possible D gene (5 bases). This CDR3 comprises 14 residues. CDR1 KGHSH and CDR2 LQKENI come from the germline V gene. V lost 6 bases, J lost 4 bases, and 15 bases lay in between. The CDR3 spells CASSSWGGGTEAFF. As DNA, the CDR3 is TGTGCCAGCTCTTCCTGGGGCGGGGGCACTGAAGCTTTCTTT.

This sequence joins TRBV30 and TRBJ1-1; 11 bases fit TRBD1. Germline lookup yields CDR1 GTSNPN and CDR2 SVGIG (reference sequence). The CDR3 covers 14 residues. V dropped 3 bases and J dropped 5; count of bases not matched to a gene: 5. CDR3 amino acids: CAWSGQGAGTEAFF. For the CDR3, the DNA is TGTGCCTGGAGCGGACAGGGGGCCGGTACTGAAGCTTTCTTT.

In DNA, the CDR3 is TGTGCCAGCAGCCCGACTTACACGTTTAACAACACCGGGGAGCTGTTTTTT. It is translated as CASSPTYTFNNTGELFF. The rearrangement links TRBV5-8 to TRBJ2-2; D is uncertain. Germline V gene lookup returns CDR1 SGHTS and CDR2 YDEGEE. The CDR3 runs 17 residues. V lost 4 bases to trimming and J lost 2 bases, with 18 bases between them.

The chain joins TRBV10-2 to TRBJ2-1, with 12 nucleotides matching TRBD2. V lost 0 bases to trimming and J lost 6 bases; unmatched junction nucleotides: 3. The CDR3 totals 16 residues. CDR1 is WSHSY, CDR2 SAAADI, per germline. As DNA, the CDR3 is TGCGCCAGCAGTGAGTCCCTAGCGGGGGGGCCCAATGAGCAGTTCTTC. Translating it yields CASSESLAGGPNEQFF.

This clone is a singleton in its sample. The V gene is TRBV11-3, the J gene TRBJ2-7, with unresolved D. The germline V and J ends were trimmed by 1 base and 7 bases, with 11 bases remaining between them. From germline, CDR1 is SGHNT and CDR2 YENEEA. The CDR3 contains 13 residues. The CDR3 sequence: CASSLGVVAEQYF. CDR3 DNA sequence: TGTGCCAGCAGCTTAGGAGTAGTGGCAGAGCAGTACTTC.

This clone was counted once. V is TRBV2 and J is TRBJ2-2; 14 nucleotides match TRBD2. The CDR3 is made up of 16 amino acids. With 6 bases clipped from V and 5 bases from J, the junction kept 5 bases outside the gene matches. CDR1 and CDR2 (germline): SNHLY, FYNNEI. In nucleotides, the CDR3 is TGTGCCAGCAGAACCGGACTAGCGGGGGGAACCGGGGAGCTGTTTTTT. Protein sequence: CASRTGLAGGTGELFF. The whole variable domain, remainder taken from reference TRBV2 and TRBJ2-2, is EPEVTQTPSHQVTQMGQEVILRCVPISNHLYFYWYRQILGQKVEFLVSFYNNEISEKSEIFDDQFSVERPDGSNFTLKIRSTKLEDSAMYFCASRTGLAGGTGELFFGEGSRLTVL.

The gene calls are TRBV10-3 and TRBJ2-7; no reliable D call. The CDR3 runs to 12 residues. Germline V gives CDR1 ENHRY, CDR2 SYGVKD. V gave up 6 bases and J gave up 1 base, with 7 bases separating them. The CDR3 loop is CAISQESYEQYF. The CDR3 DNA sequence: TGTGCCATCAGCCAAGAGTCCTACGAGCAGTACTTC.